The next 6 T cell receptor beta chains were all read from a single sample in a study of cytomegalovirus exposure and HLA in healthy donors. 60 Vbeta and 13 Jbeta primers were used in PCR. Data came from immunoSEQ multiplex PCR; TCRdb stores just in-frame clones and leaves some out. The data show roughly 100,000 clones, around 63% seen once. Sequencing was carried out using PBMCs. All receptors come from a human donor in good health.

The V and J genes are TRBV27 and TRBJ1-5, with D possibly matching TRBD1 (5 bases). V gave up 6 bases and J gave up 6 bases, with 15 bases separating them. Germline V CDR1 and CDR2: MNHEY, SMNVEV (reference sequence). The CDR3 extends over 14 amino acids. The CDR3 DNA follows: TGTGCCAGCAGCTCCAGGGTGCGGGGTCAGCCCCAGCATTTT. This codes for CASSSRVRGQPQHF.

The V and J genes are TRBV27 and TRBJ2-5; 8 positions match TRBD2. TRBJ2-7 matches the DNA end more closely, so the J call is doubtful. The length of the CDR3 is 14 residues. CDR1 and CDR2 (germline): MNHEY, SMNVEV (reference sequence). In nucleotides, the CDR3 is TGTGCCAGCAGTTTAGGAGGTAGCGGGGACGAGCAGTACTTC. It is translated as CASSLGGSGDEQYF.

This chain joins TRBV12-5 and TRBJ1-1; 10 nucleotides line up with TRBD1. The junction had 8 bases not matched to a gene; V was cut back by 5 bases and J by 8 bases. The CDR3 contains 14 residues. The germline gives CDR1 LGHNT, CDR2 FRNRAP. In DNA form, the CDR3 reads TGTGCTAGTGGTCCGACCCCGGGACAGGGGGAAGCTTTCTTT. Residues: CASGPTPGQGEAFF.

This clone was seen more than once but under ten times. The chain carries TRBV19 and TRBJ2-1; a possible D gene is TRBD2 (6 bases). CDR3 length: 15 amino acids. The V gene's germline CDR1 is LNHDA and CDR2 SQIVND (reference sequence). Trimming cost V 1 base and J 3 bases, with 10 bases left between them. The chain's CDR3 is CASSIGLVSYNEQFF. The CDR3 DNA is TGTGCCAGTAGTATAGGACTAGTTAGCTACAATGAGCAGTTCTTC.

Concerning this clone itself: One end of the junction fails to match germline, which may point to a read error. V and J are TRBV6-1 and TRBJ2-1; D tentatively fits TRBD1 or TRBD2 (7 bases each). The CDR3 extends over 15 amino acids. Germline V CDR1 and CDR2: MNHNS, SASEGT. CDR3 loop: CASSQAGGGYNEQFF. The CDR3 DNA sequence: TGTGCCAGCAGTCAAGCAGGGGGGGGCTACAATGAGCAGTTCTTC.

The rearrangement joins TRBV28 to TRBJ1-5; D uncertain. Trimming pared 5 bases from V and 0 bases from J, leaving 17 bases between. Germline V gene sequence: CDR1 MDHEN, CDR2 SYDVKM. CDR3 size: 17 residues. CDR3 loop: CASSTPGRTYSNQPQHF. DNA for the CDR3: TGTGCCAGCAGTACCCCCGGAAGGACTTATAGCAATCAGCCCCAGCATTTT.